The text below deals with one T cell receptor beta chain. Its antigen is still unknown. This table comes from immunoSEQ multiplex PCR, and its TCRdb copy is limited to in-frame clones, with some not included. The sample has 43,000 or so clones, less than 85% seen once. The V segment lost 4 bases and the J segment 4 bases; nucleotides outside the gene matches: 7. From germline, CDR1 is MNHNY and CDR2 SVGAGI (reference sequence). The CDR3 length is 15 residues. This specimen comes from a study of vaccination effects on CD4 cells after COVID-19. Study as a whole: Following the second dose by a median of 72 days, the post-vaccine samples were obtained.

Cultured cells yielded isolated CD4+ T cells after approximately nine days. Either the BNT162b2 or mRNA-1273 vaccine was given to participants in two doses. The specimen comprised CD4+ T cells from PBMCs cultured without peptide, sampled after COVID-19 vaccination. The receptor was derived from a human donor who received a COVID-19 vaccine. The gene calls are TRBV6-6 and TRBJ2-7, with 10 nucleotides matching TRBD2. CDR3: CASSFSSGSTYEQYF. Written as DNA, the CDR3 is TGTGCCAGCAGTTTCTCTAGCGGGAGTACATACGAGCAGTACTTC.